This T cell receptor (beta chain) was found in a study of Ad26.COV2.S vaccination and SARS-CoV-2 variants. Study background: The donor participated in the COV1001 trial, in its Ad26.COV2.S arm. Doses of Ad26.COV2.S were injected into muscle once or twice, 56 days apart.

Treatment of the sample: roughly 20 received Ad26.COV2.S at low or high dose, single or two shots; 5 received placebo; per-sample allocation not given. The samples date from day 63 after the first vaccine or placebo injection. An Ad26 vector was used to express Wuhan-strain SARS-CoV-2 spike as the vaccine. The CDR3 spans 15 residues. Germline CDR1 reads SGDLS; CDR2 reads YYNGEE. V lost 4 bases to trimming and J lost 3 bases, with 16 bases between them. Profiling relied on immunoSEQ multiplex PCR, and the TCRdb table lists in-frame clones only, not all of them. The table records around 450,000 clones, roughly 87% of them present only once.

The sequencing used peripheral blood, collected in a trial of Ad26.COV2.S vaccine versus placebo. The chain combines TRBV9 with TRBJ1-1, with D unresolved. This receptor was taken from a person between 18 and 59 years old who received the Ad26.COV2.S COVID-19 vaccine or a placebo. CDR3 DNA sequence: TGTGCCAGCAGCCAAGACCCGCTAAAGGACACTGAAGCTTTCTTT. The encoded protein is CASSQDPLKDTEAFF.